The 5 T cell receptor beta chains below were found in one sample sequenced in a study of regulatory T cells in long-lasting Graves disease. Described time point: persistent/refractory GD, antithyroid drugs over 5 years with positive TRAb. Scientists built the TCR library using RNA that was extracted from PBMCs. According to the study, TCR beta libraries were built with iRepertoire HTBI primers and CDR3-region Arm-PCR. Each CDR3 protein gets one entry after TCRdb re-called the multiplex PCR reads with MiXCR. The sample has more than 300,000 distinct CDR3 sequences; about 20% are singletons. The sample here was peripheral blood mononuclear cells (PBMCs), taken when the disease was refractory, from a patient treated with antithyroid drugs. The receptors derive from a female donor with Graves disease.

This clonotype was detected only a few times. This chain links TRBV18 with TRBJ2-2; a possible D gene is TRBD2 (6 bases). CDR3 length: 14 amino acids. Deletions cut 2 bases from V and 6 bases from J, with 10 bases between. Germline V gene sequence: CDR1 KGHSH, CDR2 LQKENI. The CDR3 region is CASSPLRDSGELFF. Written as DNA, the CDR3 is TGTGCCAGCTCACCATTGAGGGACTCCGGGGAGCTGTTTTTT.

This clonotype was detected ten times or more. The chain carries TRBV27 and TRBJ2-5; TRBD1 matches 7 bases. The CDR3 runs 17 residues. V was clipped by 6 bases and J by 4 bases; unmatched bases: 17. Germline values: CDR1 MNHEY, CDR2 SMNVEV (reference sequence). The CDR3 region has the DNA TGTGCCAGCAGCCGTCGTGGGACAGCACGTTTGGGAGAGACCCAGTACTTC. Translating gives CASSRRGTARLGETQYF.

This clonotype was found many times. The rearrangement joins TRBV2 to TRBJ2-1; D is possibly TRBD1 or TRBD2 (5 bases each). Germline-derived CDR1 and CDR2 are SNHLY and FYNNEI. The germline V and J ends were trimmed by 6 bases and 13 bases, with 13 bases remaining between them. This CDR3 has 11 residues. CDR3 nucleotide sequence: TGTGCCAGCAGGGGGACCATTGCTCAGTTCTTC. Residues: CASRGTIAQFF.

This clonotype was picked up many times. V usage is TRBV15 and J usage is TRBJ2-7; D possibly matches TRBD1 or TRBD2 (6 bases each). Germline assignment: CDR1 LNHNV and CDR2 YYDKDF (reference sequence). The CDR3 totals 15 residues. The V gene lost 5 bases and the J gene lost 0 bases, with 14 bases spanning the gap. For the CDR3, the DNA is TGTGCCACCAGCTTCGGGGGACACAGCTCCTACGAGCAGTACTTC. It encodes CATSFGGHSSYEQYF. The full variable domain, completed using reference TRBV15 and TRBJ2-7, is DAMVIQNPRYQVTQFGKPVTLSCSQTLNHNVMYWYQQKSSQAPKLLFHYYDKDFNNEADTPDNFQSRRPNTSFCFLDIRSPGLGDTAMYLCATSFGGHSSYEQYFGPGTRLTVT.

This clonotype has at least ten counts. The CDR3 here is CASSFGTYGYTF. The DNA of the CDR3 is TGTGCCAGCAGTTTCGGGACATATGGCTACACCTTC. The rearrangement links TRBV12-3 or TRBV12-4 to TRBJ1-2, with D tentatively TRBD1 (6 bases). The CDR3 sequence is 12 residues long. V was pared by 3 bases and J by 5 bases, with 7 bases between.